This is a list of T cell receptor beta chains from one sample in a study of cytomegalovirus exposure and HLA in healthy donors. Clones were sequenced by immunoSEQ multiplex PCR, and TCRdb holds only the in-frame ones, with some missing. Among 55,000 to 65,000 clones listed, 75% to 85% were seen once. The source material was PBMCs. Source of these receptors: a human donor in good health. CDR3s include the opening cysteine and the closing phenylalanine or tryptophan. D genes are given only for firm matches. The size entry is marked missing in some rows and otherwise reads once, few, many or a size class.

14 | TRBJ1-2 | TRBD1 | - | TRBV15 | TGTGCCACCAGCAGGGAGGTGACAGGGGTAGGCTACACCTTC | CATSREVTGVGYTF
15 | TRBJ2-5 | TRBD2 | - | TRBV5-6 | TGTGCCAGCAGCTTAGGACTAGCACTTCGAGAGACCCAGTACTTC | CASSLGLALRETQYF
14 | TRBJ2-7 | - | - | TRBV5-6 | TGTGCCAGCAGCTTGCCGGGTTTTACCTACGAGCAGTACTTC | CASSLPGFTYEQYF
11 | TRBJ1-1 | - | - | TRBV7-8 | TGTGCCAGCAGACTCAACACTGAAGCTTTCTTT | CASRLNTEAFF
13 | TRBJ2-7 | - | few | TRBV6-5 | TGTGCCAGCGGGCGCCTAGGGGCTTACGAGCAGTACTTC | CASGRLGAYEQYF
15 | TRBJ1-5 | TRBD1 | once | TRBV5-6 | TGTGCCAGCAGCTGGGGGACAGCTGACGGGGAGCCCCAGCATTTT | CASSWGTADGEPQHF
17 | TRBJ2-5 | TRBD2 | - | TRBV4-2 | TGTGCCAGCAGTCATTACGTTAGCGGGAGGGCGAGTGAGACCCAGTACTTC | CASSHYVSGRASETQYF
14 | TRBJ2-7 | TRBD1 | - | TRBV6-6 | TGTGCCAGCAGCACGGACAGGGTGCCTTACGAGCAGTACTTC | CASSTDRVPYEQYF
13 | TRBJ2-1 | - | - | TRBV5-1 | TGCGCCAGCAGCTCCGACCCATCGGAGTGGCAGTTCTTC | CASSSDPSEWQFF
17 | TRBJ1-4 | - | - | TRBV4-1 | TGCGCCAGCAGCCAAAGGTTGGGTACAGGATCCAATGAAAAACTGTTTTTT | CASSQRLGTGSNEKLFF
16 | TRBJ2-1 | TRBD2 | - | TRBV4-1 | TGCGCCAGCAGCCAGCCGGGACTAGCCTTCTCCGATGAGCAGTTCTTC | CASSQPGLAFSDEQFF
18 | TRBJ1-5 | TRBD1 | - | TRBV27 | TGTGCCAGCAGTAACCGGGACAGGGGGTCGAGTCGAAATCAGCCCCAGCATTTT | CASSNRDRGSSRNQPQHF
12 | TRBJ2-2 | - | - | TRBV30 | TGTGCCTGGTTTAGCGACACCGGGGAGCTGTTTTTT | CAWFSDTGELFF
17 | TRBJ2-5 | TRBD2 | - | TRBV4-3 | TGCGCCAGCAGCCGCCGTTGGGAGGGAGGGCACCAAGAGACCCAGTACTTC | CASSRRWEGGHQETQYF
17 | TRBJ1-6 | TRBD1 | - | TRBV30 | TGTGCCTGGAGTGAGTTTTGGGGGACAGGGGGCGGTTCACCCCTCCACTTT | CAWSEFWGTGGGSPLHF
16 | TRBJ1-6 | TRBD1 | - | TRBV5-6 | TGTGCCAGCAGCTCCGACAGGGGTCTCGATAATTCACCCCTCCACTTT | CASSSDRGLDNSPLHF
13 | TRBJ2-7 | - | - | TRBV7-2 | TGTGCCAGCAGCCCCCCACAGGGTAACGAGCAGTACTTC | CASSPPQGNEQYF
14 | TRBJ1-1 | - | - | TRBV7-2 | TGTGCCAGCACTCTACAGGGTACTTACACTGAAGCTTTCTTT | CASTLQGTYTEAFF
16 | TRBJ2-7 | TRBD2 | - | TRBV4-3 | TGCGCCAGCAGCCCAACTAGCGGGGGGGCGCAATACGAGCAGTACTTC | CASSPTSGGAQYEQYF
14 | TRBJ1-5 | - | - | TRBV7-9 | TGTGCCAGCAGCTTATTAGGGGGCAATCAGCCCCAGCATTTT | CASSLLGGNQPQHF
15 | TRBJ1-5 | - | - | TRBV2 | TGTGCCAGCACCATGGCGGGAATTAGCAATCAGCCCCAGCATTTT | CASTMAGISNQPQHF
15 | TRBJ2-1 | - | - | TRBV7-2 | TGTGCCAGCAGCTCTCTACACCTCTACGGGGATGAGCAGTTCTTC | CASSSLHLYGDEQFF
15 | TRBJ1-3 | - | - | TRBV5-1 | TGCGCCAGCAGCTTGGCTGGGGGCCCCGGAAACACCATATATTTT | CASSLAGGPGNTIYF
16 | TRBJ2-5 | - | once | TRBV5-1 | TGCGCCAGCAGCACCCTGGGGGGGACAGGTACAAGGACCCAGTACTTC | CASSTLGGTGTRTQYF
17 | TRBJ2-7 | TRBD2 | - | TRBV6-4 | TGTGCCAGCACCTTGGGGCTACTAGCGGGGGGTCCCTACGAGCAGTACTTC | CASTLGLLAGGPYEQYF
13 | TRBJ1-1 | - | - | TRBV30 | TGTGCCTGGAACAACAGGGCTTTGGCTGAAGCTTTCTTT | CAWNNRALAEAFF
16 | TRBJ1-3 | TRBD1 | - | TRBV9 | TGTGCCAGCAGCGTGGGGACAGACCACTCTGGAAACACCATATATTTT | CASSVGTDHSGNTIYF
15 | TRBJ1-1 | TRBD1 | - | TRBV5-1 | TGCGCCAGCAGCAGGGCGACAGGGCGGAACACTGAAGCTTTCTTT | CASSRATGRNTEAFF
16 | TRBJ2-3 | - | - | TRBV4-1 | TGCGCCAGCAGCCAAGGACAGGCTAGGGGCACAGATACGCAGTATTTT | CASSQGQARGTDTQYF
15 | TRBJ2-5 | - | - | TRBV9 | TGTGCCAGCAGCGTTGTTGGGCGGGGTCAAGAGACCCAGTACTTC | CASSVVGRGQETQYF
14 | TRBJ2-1 | - | - | TRBV27 | TGTGCCAGCAGTCTTCTATCAACCTACAATGAGCAGTTCTTC | CASSLLSTYNEQFF
10 | TRBJ1-5 | - | - | TRBV30 | TGTGCCTGGTTAAATCAGCCCCAGCATTTT | CAWLNQPQHF
20 | TRBJ1-4 | TRBD1 | - | TRBV4-2 | TGTGCCAGCAGCCAAGGTGTGCCGGGACAGGGGGCCCATATTAATGAAAAACTGTTTTTT | CASSQGVPGQGAHINEKLFF
16 | TRBJ2-7 | - | - | TRBV7-9 | TGTGCCAGCAGCTCAAAGGAGACAGTGCCCTCCCTCGAGCAGTACTTC | CASSSKETVPSLEQYF
14 | TRBJ1-2 | - | - | TRBV10-3 | TGTGCCATCAGTGTAGACAGGACCTACTATGGCTACACCTTC | CAISVDRTYYGYTF
12 | TRBJ2-1 | TRBD2 | - | TRBV4-2 | TGTGCCAGCAGCCCCAGCGGGAGGAGTAGGTTCTTC | CASSPSGRSRFF
18 | TRBJ2-5 | TRBD2 | - | TRBV11-2 | TGTGCCAGCAGCTTCGAGGGGCCCACTAGCGGGAGTAGAGAGACCCAGTACTTC | CASSFEGPTSGSRETQYF
17 | TRBJ2-3 | TRBD2 | - | TRBV7-9 | TGTGCCAGCAGTCCAGGGCTGGGACTAGGGGTTCTGAATACGCAGTATTTT | CASSPGLGLGVLNTQYF
14 | TRBJ1-2 | - | - | TRBV15 | TGTGCCACCAGCAGAGATCCAGGGCGCTATGGCTACACCTTC | CATSRDPGRYGYTF
12 | TRBJ2-1 | TRBD2 | - | TRBV7-9 | TGTGCCAGCACGGAGCGGGAGAATGAGCAGTTCTTC | CASTERENEQFF
15 | TRBJ2-7 | - | - | TRBV7-6 | TGTGCCAGCAGCTTACGGGGGTCCCCCTCCTACGAGCAGTACTTC | CASSLRGSPSYEQYF